The T cell receptor (beta chain) under discussion was sequenced for a study of cytomegalovirus exposure and HLA in healthy donors. Study overall: Out of about 170 million T cells, an earlier analysis found fewer than 140 million unique TCR beta sequences in total. Regarding the study as a whole: An analysis was carried out later, and it reportedly showed fewer N-insertions in an Asian-associated ancestry cluster than the approximately 660-donor mean. The classifier, whose performance was assessed in both the original and validation cohorts, reportedly diagnosed cytomegalovirus status with high specificity and sensitivity.

60 Vbeta and 13 Jbeta primers were used in PCR. Only in-frame clones appear in the TCRdb table, and some are missing; sequencing was by immunoSEQ multiplex PCR. The sample lists some 150,000 clones, about 80% seen once, with about 1.4% in the top ten. Worth noting for this clone: Antigen: not known.

Between the trimmed V and J ends, which lost 5 bases and 4 bases, there was a span of 3 bases. Germline V gene data show CDR1 as MDHEN and CDR2 as SYDVKM. The CDR3 covers 11 residues. Nominally healthy donors were sampled, though unrecorded immune exposures were likely. The source material was PBMCs. The rearrangement joins TRBV28 to TRBJ1-5; no reliable D call. This receptor was taken from a man aged 30 to 45 in good health and CMV-seropositive. The CDR3 nucleotides are TGTGCCAGCAGTCTAAATCAGCCCCAGCATTTT. This encodes CASSLNQPQHF. Full variable domain (remainder filled in from reference TRBV28 and TRBJ1-5): DVKVTQSSRYLVKRTGEKVFLECVQDMDHENMFWYRQDPGLGLRLIYFSYDVKMKEKGDIPEGYSVSREKKERFSLILESASTNQTSMYLCASSLNQPQHFGDGTRLSIL.